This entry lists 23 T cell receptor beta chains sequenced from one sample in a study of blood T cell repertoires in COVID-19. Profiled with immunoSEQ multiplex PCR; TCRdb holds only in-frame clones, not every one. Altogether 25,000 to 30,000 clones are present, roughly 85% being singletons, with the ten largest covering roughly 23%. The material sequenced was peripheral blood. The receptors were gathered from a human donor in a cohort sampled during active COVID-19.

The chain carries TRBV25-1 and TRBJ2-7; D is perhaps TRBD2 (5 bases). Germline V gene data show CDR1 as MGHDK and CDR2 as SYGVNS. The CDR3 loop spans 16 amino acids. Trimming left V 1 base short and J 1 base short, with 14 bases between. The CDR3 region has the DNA TGTGCCAGCAGTGAATTCGACCTTGGCGGGTCCTACGAGCAGTACTTC. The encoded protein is CASSEFDLGGSYEQYF.

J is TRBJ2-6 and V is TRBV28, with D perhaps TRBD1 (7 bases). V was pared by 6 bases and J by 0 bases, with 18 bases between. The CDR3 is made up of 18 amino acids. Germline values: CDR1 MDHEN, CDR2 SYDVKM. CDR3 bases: TGTGCCAGCAGCCCAGGGGGGCTCACCCCCTCTGGGGCCAACGTCCTGACTTTC. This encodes CASSPGGLTPSGANVLTF.

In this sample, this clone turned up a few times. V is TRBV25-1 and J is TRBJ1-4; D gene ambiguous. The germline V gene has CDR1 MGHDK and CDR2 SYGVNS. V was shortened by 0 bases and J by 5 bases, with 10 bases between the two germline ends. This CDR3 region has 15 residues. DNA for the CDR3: TGTGCCAGCAGTGAATATAACAGCGGCAATGAAAAACTGTTTTTT. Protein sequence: CASSEYNSGNEKLFF.

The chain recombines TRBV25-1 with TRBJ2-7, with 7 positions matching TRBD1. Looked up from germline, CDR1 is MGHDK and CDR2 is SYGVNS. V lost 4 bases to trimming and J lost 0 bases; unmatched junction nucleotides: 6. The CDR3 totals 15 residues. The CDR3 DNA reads TGTGCCAGCAGTGCCCTGACAGGGTTCTCCTACGAGCAGTACTTC. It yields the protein CASSALTGFSYEQYF.

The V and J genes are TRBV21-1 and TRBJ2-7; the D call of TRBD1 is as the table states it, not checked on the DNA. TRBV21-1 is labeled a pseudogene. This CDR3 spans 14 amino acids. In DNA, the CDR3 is TGTGCCAGCAGCAAATCACAGGGGGCTTACGAGCAGTACTTC. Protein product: CASSKSQGAYEQYF.

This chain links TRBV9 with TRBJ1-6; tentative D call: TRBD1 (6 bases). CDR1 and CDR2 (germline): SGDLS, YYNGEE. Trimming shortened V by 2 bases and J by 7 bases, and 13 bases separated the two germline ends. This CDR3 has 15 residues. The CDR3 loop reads CASSVQGDRNSPLHF. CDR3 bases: TGTGCCAGCAGCGTCCAGGGTGACAGGAATTCACCCCTCCACTTT.

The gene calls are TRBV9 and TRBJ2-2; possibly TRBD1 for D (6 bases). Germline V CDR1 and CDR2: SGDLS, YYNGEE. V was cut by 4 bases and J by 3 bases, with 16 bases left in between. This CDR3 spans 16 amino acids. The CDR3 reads CASSSPRGPDTGELFF. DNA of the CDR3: TGTGCCAGCAGCTCCCCCAGGGGCCCCGACACCGGGGAGCTGTTTTTT.

For the CDR3, the DNA is TGCAGCGTTGATCAGGGGTATGGCTACACCTTC. This sequence encodes CSVDQGYGYTF. The gene calls are TRBV29-1 and TRBJ1-2, with D maybe TRBD1 (6 bases). Germline V lookup: CDR1 SQVTM, CDR2 ANQGSEA. Trimming took off 3 bases at V and 5 bases at J, with 7 bases between the two ends. This CDR3 has 11 residues.

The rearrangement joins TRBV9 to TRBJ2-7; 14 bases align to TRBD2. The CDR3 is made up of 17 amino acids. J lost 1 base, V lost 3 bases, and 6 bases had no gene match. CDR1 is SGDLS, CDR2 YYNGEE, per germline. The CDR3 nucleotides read TGTGCCAGCAGCGGAGGGACTAGCGGGGGACTATCCTACGAGCAGTACTTC. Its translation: CASSGGTSGGLSYEQYF.

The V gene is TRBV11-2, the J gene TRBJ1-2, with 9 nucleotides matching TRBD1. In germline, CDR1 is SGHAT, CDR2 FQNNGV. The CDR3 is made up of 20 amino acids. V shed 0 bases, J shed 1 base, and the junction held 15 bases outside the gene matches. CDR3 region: CASSLDRVGQGGEFNYGYTF. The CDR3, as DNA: TGTGCCAGCAGCTTAGATCGAGTGGGACAGGGAGGGGAATTTAACTATGGCTACACCTTC.

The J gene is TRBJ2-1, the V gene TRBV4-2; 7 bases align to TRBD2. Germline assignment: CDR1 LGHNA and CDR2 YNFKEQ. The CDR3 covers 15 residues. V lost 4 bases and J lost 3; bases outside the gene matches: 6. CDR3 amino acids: CASSRPGLNYNEQFF. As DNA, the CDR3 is TGTGCCAGCAGCCGTCCGGGACTAAACTACAATGAGCAGTTCTTC.

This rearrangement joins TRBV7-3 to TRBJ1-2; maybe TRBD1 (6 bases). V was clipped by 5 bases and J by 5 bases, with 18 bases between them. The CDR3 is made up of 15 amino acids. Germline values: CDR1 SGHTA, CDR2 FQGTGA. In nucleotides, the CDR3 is TGTGCCAGCAGCGAACAAGGACAGTTGGGTTATGGCTACACCTTC. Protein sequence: CASSEQGQLGYGYTF.

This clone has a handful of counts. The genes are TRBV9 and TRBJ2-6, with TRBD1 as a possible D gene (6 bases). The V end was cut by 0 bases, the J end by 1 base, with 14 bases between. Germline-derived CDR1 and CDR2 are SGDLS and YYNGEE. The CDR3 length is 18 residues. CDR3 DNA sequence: TGTGCCAGCAGCGTAGACAGGGACACTTTGTCTGGGGCCAACGTCCTGACTTTC. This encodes CASSVDRDTLSGANVLTF. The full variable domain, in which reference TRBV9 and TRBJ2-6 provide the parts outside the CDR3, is DSGVTQTPKHLITATGQRVTLRCSPRSGDLSVYWYQQSLDQGLQFLIQYYNGEERAKGNILERFSAQQFPDLHSELNLSSLELGDSALYFCASSVDRDTLSGANVLTFGAGSRLTVL.

The CDR3 reads CSASGSGGKAYEQYF. The CDR3 nucleotides are TGCAGTGCTAGTGGAAGCGGGGGGAAAGCCTACGAGCAGTACTTC. The rearrangement joins TRBV20-1 to TRBJ2-7, with 9 positions matching TRBD2. The CDR3 totals 15 residues. Unmatched junction bases numbered 8, after V lost 3 bases and J lost 2 bases. Germline values: CDR1 DFQATT, CDR2 SNEGSKA (reference sequence).

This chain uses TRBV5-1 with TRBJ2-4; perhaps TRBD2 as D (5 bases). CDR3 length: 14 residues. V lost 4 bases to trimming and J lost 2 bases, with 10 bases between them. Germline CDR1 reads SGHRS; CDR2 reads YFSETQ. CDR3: CASSEGRSKNIQYF. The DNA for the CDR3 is TGCGCCAGCAGCGAAGGGAGATCCAAAAACATTCAGTACTTC. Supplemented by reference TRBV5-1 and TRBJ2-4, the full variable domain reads KAGVTQTPRYLIKTRGQQVTLSCSPISGHRSVSWYQQTPGQGLQFLFEYFSETQRNKGNFPGRFSGRQFSNSRSEMNVSTLELGDSALYLCASSEGRSKNIQYFGAGTRLSVL.

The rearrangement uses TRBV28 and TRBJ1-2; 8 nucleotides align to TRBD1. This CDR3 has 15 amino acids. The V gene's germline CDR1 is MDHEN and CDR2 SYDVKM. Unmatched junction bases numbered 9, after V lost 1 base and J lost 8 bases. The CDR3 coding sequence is TGTGCCAGCAGTTTATTTTCAGGGGGCAGGGACGGCTACACCTTC. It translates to CASSLFSGGRDGYTF.

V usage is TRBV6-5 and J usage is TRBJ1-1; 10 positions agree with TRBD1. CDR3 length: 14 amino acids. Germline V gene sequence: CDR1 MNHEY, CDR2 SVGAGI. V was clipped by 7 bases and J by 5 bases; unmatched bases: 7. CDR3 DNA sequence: TGTGCCAGCAACCCAGGACAGGGGGGAACTGAAGCTTTCTTT. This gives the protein CASNPGQGGTEAFF.

In nucleotides, the CDR3 is TGTGCCAGCAGCCATGTGAGACTAGCGGGGGGGCCGGAGACCCAGTACTTC. Translation gives CASSHVRLAGGPETQYF. The genes are TRBV5-8 and TRBJ2-5; 14 bases match TRBD2. V trimming: 4 bases; J trimming: 5 bases; junction bases outside the gene matches: 10. This CDR3 has 17 amino acids. Per germline, CDR1 SGHTS and CDR2 YDEGEE.

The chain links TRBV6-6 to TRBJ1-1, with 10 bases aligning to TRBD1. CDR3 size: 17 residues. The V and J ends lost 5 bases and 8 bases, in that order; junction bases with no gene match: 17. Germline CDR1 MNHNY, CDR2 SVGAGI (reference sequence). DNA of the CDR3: TGTGCCAGCAGTCGGGAAGGACAGGGGGTAGACCTAAGAGAAGCTTTCTTT. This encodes CASSREGQGVDLREAFF.

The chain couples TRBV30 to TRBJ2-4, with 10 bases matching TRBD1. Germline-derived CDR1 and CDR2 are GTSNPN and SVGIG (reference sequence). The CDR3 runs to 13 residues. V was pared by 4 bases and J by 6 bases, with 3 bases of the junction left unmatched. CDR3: CAWKGTGANIQYF. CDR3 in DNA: TGTGCCTGGAAAGGGACAGGGGCAAACATTCAGTACTTC.

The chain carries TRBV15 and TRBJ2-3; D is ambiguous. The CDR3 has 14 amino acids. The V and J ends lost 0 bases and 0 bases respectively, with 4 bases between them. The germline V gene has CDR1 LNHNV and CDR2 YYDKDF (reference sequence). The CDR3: CATSRDQSTDTQYF. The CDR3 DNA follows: TGTGCCACCAGCAGAGATCAGAGCACAGATACGCAGTATTTT.

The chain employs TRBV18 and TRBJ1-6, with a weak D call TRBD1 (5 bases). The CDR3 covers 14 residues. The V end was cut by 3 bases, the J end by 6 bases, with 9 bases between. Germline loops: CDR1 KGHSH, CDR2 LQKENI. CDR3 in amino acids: CASSPDRANSPLHF. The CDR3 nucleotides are TGTGCCAGCTCACCCGACAGAGCTAATTCACCCCTCCACTTT.

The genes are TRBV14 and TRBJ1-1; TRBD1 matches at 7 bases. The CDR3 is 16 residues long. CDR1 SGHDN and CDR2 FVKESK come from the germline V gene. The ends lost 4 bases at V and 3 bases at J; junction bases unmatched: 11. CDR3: CASSPLTGKVDTEAFF. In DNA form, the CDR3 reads TGTGCCAGCAGCCCCCTGACAGGGAAGGTGGACACTGAAGCTTTCTTT.